These 29 T cell receptor beta chains share one sample of origin, sequenced in a study of CD8 T cells in Susac syndrome. RNA, at about 0.5 to 1 ug, was reverse transcribed with random hexamers. TCRdb re-called the immunoSEQ multiplex PCR reads with MiXCR, one entry per CDR3 protein. Of some 150,000 distinct CDR3 sequences listed, 94% are singletons. Sequences were obtained from CD8+ T cells from PBMCs. These receptors were collected from a human donor in good health.

The genes are TRBV2 and TRBJ1-1; D not resolved. CDR1 is SNHLY, CDR2 FYNNEI, per germline. V shed 6 bases and J shed 6 bases, with 11 bases lying between them. The CDR3 totals 12 residues. The CDR3 loop reads CASRLAGAEAFF. CDR3 nucleotides: TGTGCCAGCAGGCTGGCCGGCGCTGAAGCTTTCTTT.

The chain links TRBV29-1 to TRBJ1-2; D is unclear. The length of the CDR3 is 12 residues. Per germline, CDR1 SQVTM and CDR2 ANQGSEA. Trimming took 0 bases from V and 1 from J, leaving 3 bases between them. Here the CDR3 reads CSVEDSNYGYTF. The CDR3 bases are TGCAGCGTTGAAGACAGTAACTATGGCTACACCTTC.

The V and J genes are TRBV27 and TRBJ2-1; maybe TRBD2 (6 bases). The CDR3 extends over 15 amino acids. Per the germline V gene, CDR1 is MNHEY and CDR2 is SMNVEV (reference sequence). Deletions cut 1 base from V and 5 bases from J, with 12 bases between. This CDR3 reads CASSLLRDLHNEQFF. The CDR3, as DNA: TGTGCCAGCAGTTTATTGCGGGACCTGCACAATGAGCAGTTCTTC.

The chain carries TRBV5-6 and TRBJ1-1; weak D call: TRBD1 (5 bases). V lost 3 bases and J lost 0, with 15 bases in between. CDR1 and CDR2 from the germline V gene are SGHDT and YYEEEE. This CDR3 contains 16 residues. The CDR3 protein is CASSSPGTMMNTEAFF. CDR3 nucleotides: TGTGCCAGCAGCTCCCCCGGGACTATGATGAACACTGAAGCTTTCTTT.

The gene calls are TRBV4-3 and TRBJ1-5, with TRBD1 matching 7 bases. V gave up 4 bases and J gave up 1 base; unmatched junction bases: 4. CDR3 length: 15 residues. CDR1 is LGHNA and CDR2 is YSLEER in the germline V gene. CDR3 DNA: TGCGCCAGCAGCCGCAGAGGGGGCAGCAATCAGCCCCAGCATTTT. Translation: CASSRRGGSNQPQHF.

This clonotype came up once. The V call is TRBV2, the J call TRBJ2-7, with 8 positions matching TRBD2. After removal of 4 bases from V and 7 bases from J, the junction contained 9 bases not matched to a gene. CDR3 length: 14 amino acids. Germline values: CDR1 SNHLY, CDR2 FYNNEI. The CDR3 nucleotides read TGTGCCAGCAGTGTAGCGGGACCTAATGTTGAGCAGTACTTC. Translated, it gives CASSVAGPNVEQYF.

The chain couples TRBV5-6 to TRBJ2-1; D is undetermined. CDR1 is SGHDT, CDR2 YYEEEE, per germline. The CDR3 has 13 amino acids. The germline V and J ends were trimmed by 6 bases and 8 bases, with 15 bases remaining between them. CDR3 nucleotides: TGTGCCAGCAACCCAGTAAACTCTCATGAGCAGTTCTTC. Protein: CASNPVNSHEQFF.

This chain links TRBV25-1 with TRBJ2-7; TRBD2 might be the D (5 bases). Germline V gene sequence: CDR1 MGHDK, CDR2 SYGVNS. Trimming took off 4 bases at V and 0 bases at J, with 13 bases between the two ends. CDR3 length: 15 amino acids. This chain's CDR3 is CASSGGWAISYEQYF. CDR3 sequence (DNA): TGTGCCAGCAGTGGAGGGTGGGCGATCTCCTACGAGCAGTACTTC.

The chain recombines TRBV7-9 with TRBJ2-7; the match to TRBD2 covers 10 bases. The J segment lost 5 bases and the V segment lost 5 bases, leaving 12 bases of the junction unmatched. Per germline, CDR1 SEHNR and CDR2 FQNEAQ (reference sequence). CDR3 size: 16 residues. CDR3 protein: CASSELQAGGPNEQYF. In DNA, the CDR3 is TGTGCCAGCAGCGAACTTCAAGCGGGAGGGCCCAACGAGCAGTACTTC. Based on the CDR3 plus reference TRBV7-9 and TRBJ2-7, the full variable domain is DTGVSQNPRHKITKRGQNVTFRCDPISEHNRLYWYRQTLGQGPEFLTYFQNEAQLEKSRLLSDRFSAERPKGSFSTLEIQRTEQGDSAMYLCASSELQAGGPNEQYFGPGTRLTVT.

This chain links TRBV15 with TRBJ2-1; weak D call: TRBD2 (6 bases). In germline, CDR1 is LNHNV, CDR2 YYDKDF (reference sequence). Between the trimmed V and J ends, which lost 8 bases and 7 bases, there was a span of 24 bases. The CDR3 runs to 16 residues. CDR3 loop: CATGGSRDGRRNEQFF. CDR3 sequence (DNA): TGTGCCACCGGGGGGAGCCGCGACGGCCGACGGAATGAGCAGTTCTTC.

The gene calls are TRBV20-1 and TRBJ2-7, with TRBD2 matching over 11 bases. Looked up from germline, CDR1 is DFQATT and CDR2 is SNEGSKA (reference sequence). V dropped 4 bases and J dropped 2; count of bases not matched to a gene: 4. The CDR3 sequence is 14 residues long. CDR3 in amino acids: CSAKPGLAAYEQYF. CDR3 nucleotides: TGCAGTGCTAAGCCGGGACTAGCGGCCTACGAGCAGTACTTC.

This clonotype was seen a single time. The chain recombines TRBV19 with TRBJ2-1, with TRBD1 matching 9 bases. V shed 10 bases, J shed 6 bases, and the junction held 10 bases outside the gene matches. The CDR3 is 14 residues long. Germline V gene lookup returns CDR1 LNHDA and CDR2 SQIVND (reference sequence). The CDR3 coding sequence is TGTGCCACCTCGTGGGACAGGGCGCTCAATGAGCAGTTCTTC. Translation: CATSWDRALNEQFF.

The DNA of the CDR3 is TGTGCCACCAGCAGGGACAGGCCCAATGAGCAGTTCTTC. The encoded protein is CATSRDRPNEQFF. V usage is TRBV15 and J usage is TRBJ2-1, with 7 bases matching TRBD1. This CDR3 has 13 amino acids. The V and J ends lost 3 bases and 6 bases, in that order; junction bases with no gene match: 2. Germline V gives CDR1 LNHNV, CDR2 YYDKDF (reference sequence).

This chain uses TRBV9 with TRBJ1-1; TRBD1 might be the D (5 bases). Trimming pared 3 bases from V and 1 base from J, leaving 7 bases between. This CDR3 has 13 amino acids. Germline values: CDR1 SGDLS, CDR2 YYNGEE. CDR3 amino acids: CASSAGGNTEAFF. CDR3 DNA: TGTGCCAGCAGCGCCGGGGGGAACACTGAAGCTTTCTTT.

V and J are TRBV19 and TRBJ1-5; D remains ambiguous. The ends were cut back, 7 bases at V and 0 bases at J, with 10 bases in the middle. This CDR3 has 14 residues. The germline V gene encodes CDR1 LNHDA and CDR2 SQIVND (reference sequence). For the CDR3, the DNA is TGTGCCAGTATTGTTGGGAATAGCAATCAGCCCCAGCATTTT. Translation gives CASIVGNSNQPQHF.

The CDR3 protein is CSARDRDRTYEQYF. The DNA of the CDR3 is TGCAGTGCTAGAGATCGGGACCGAACCTACGAGCAGTACTTC. The V gene is TRBV20-1, the J gene TRBJ2-7; either TRBD1 or TRBD2 may fit D (5 bases each). CDR1 is DFQATT, CDR2 SNEGSKA, per germline (reference sequence). Deletions cut 0 bases from V and 2 bases from J, with 11 bases between. This CDR3 spans 14 amino acids.

This chain connects TRBV4-1 to TRBJ2-1; a weak D match, TRBD2 (6 bases). Germline V lookup: CDR1 MGHRA, CDR2 YSYEKL. V was shortened by 0 bases and J by 4 bases, with 10 bases between the two germline ends. The CDR3 extends over 15 amino acids. The CDR3 DNA is TGCGCCAGCAGCCAAGAGCCCGGGGGATACAATGAGCAGTTCTTC. Its translation is CASSQEPGGYNEQFF.

The sample holds one count of this clonotype. V gene TRBV24-1 combines with J gene TRBJ2-2; maybe TRBD1 (6 bases). The CDR3 is 16 amino acids. Trimming removed 4 bases at V and 5 bases at J, with 16 bases between. The germline V gene encodes CDR1 KGHDR and CDR2 SFDVKD. This CDR3 is CATSEPTQQGTGELFF. DNA for the CDR3: TGTGCCACCAGTGAGCCAACCCAACAGGGTACCGGGGAGCTGTTTTTT.

This chain connects TRBV28 to TRBJ2-5, with 11 nucleotides matching TRBD2. The CDR3 has 15 residues. V shed 4 bases and J 11 bases; nucleotides not matched to a gene: 12. Germline CDR1 MDHEN, CDR2 SYDVKM. In nucleotides, the CDR3 is TGTGCCAGCAGTTCCCGACTAGCGGGGCCTCGGGGTCAGTACTTC. The encoded protein is CASSSRLAGPRGQYF.

The rearrangement uses TRBV27 and TRBJ2-2, with D perhaps matching TRBD1 or TRBD2 (6 bases each). V dropped 1 base and J dropped 4 bases, with 19 bases sitting between them. The germline V gene encodes CDR1 MNHEY and CDR2 SMNVEV (reference sequence). The CDR3 has 18 amino acids. The CDR3 bases are TGTGCCAGCAGTTTATGGGGGGCCCGACCGAGGGGCACCGGGGAGCTGTTTTTT. It encodes CASSLWGARPRGTGELFF.

This chain uses TRBV27 with TRBJ1-2; D is ambiguous. The ends were cut back, 4 bases at V and 1 base at J, with 7 bases in the middle. From germline, CDR1 is MNHEY and CDR2 SMNVEV (reference sequence). The CDR3 covers 13 residues. CDR3 in DNA: TGTGCCAGCAGTTCGAAGATTAACTATGGCTACACCTTC. Its translation is CASSSKINYGYTF.

The gene calls are TRBV29-1 and TRBJ2-1; D not resolved. V was shortened by 3 bases and J by 5 bases, with 8 bases between the two germline ends. CDR1 and CDR2 from the germline V gene are SQVTM and ANQGSEA. This CDR3 comprises 12 residues. CDR3 in DNA: TGCAGCGTTGACTTATCTGACAATGAGCAGTTCTTC. Translating it yields CSVDLSDNEQFF.

This sequence joins TRBV13 and TRBJ2-7; D unclear. CDR3 size: 13 residues. Germline V gene sequence: CDR1 PRHDT, CDR2 FYEKMQ (reference sequence). V shed 0 bases and J shed 3 bases, with 6 bases lying between them. CDR3 sequence: CASSLGLVYEQYF. CDR3 nucleotide sequence: TGTGCCAGCAGCTTAGGCCTAGTCTACGAGCAGTACTTC.

The V gene is TRBV12-3 or TRBV12-4, the J gene TRBJ2-3; 8 bases fit TRBD2. The junction had 4 bases not matched to a gene; V was cut back by 5 bases and J by 0 bases. The CDR3 contains 15 residues. This CDR3 reads CASSAGGSSTDTQYF. In nucleotides, the CDR3 is TGTGCCAGCAGTGCGGGAGGCAGTAGCACAGATACGCAGTATTTT.

The rearrangement joins TRBV11-2 to TRBJ2-1; TRBD1 or TRBD2 may be the D gene (5 bases each). Deletions cut 5 bases from V and 4 bases from J, with 18 bases between. From germline, CDR1 is SGHAT and CDR2 FQNNGV. This CDR3 spans 16 amino acids. The chain's CDR3 is CASSPGWGGLYNEQFF. The CDR3 DNA reads as TGTGCCAGCAGCCCGGGGTGGGGCGGCCTATACAATGAGCAGTTCTTC.

This chain connects TRBV20-1 to TRBJ2-1; 7 bases are shared with TRBD1. The V gene's germline CDR1 is DFQATT and CDR2 SNEGSKA (reference sequence). This CDR3 has 12 residues. V gave up 6 bases and J gave up 7 bases; unmatched junction bases: 6. The CDR3 protein is CSATPQGNEQFF. For the CDR3, the DNA is TGCAGTGCAACCCCACAGGGGAATGAGCAGTTCTTC.

This chain uses TRBV27 with TRBJ1-1; D remains ambiguous. V gave up 2 bases and J gave up 0 bases, with 7 bases separating them. The CDR3 contains 14 residues. Germline V gene lookup returns CDR1 MNHEY and CDR2 SMNVEV (reference sequence). This CDR3 reads CASSLNIMNTEAFF. CDR3 DNA sequence: TGTGCCAGCAGTTTAAATATTATGAACACTGAAGCTTTCTTT.

The V gene is TRBV12-3 or TRBV12-4, the J gene TRBJ2-7; D not certain. This CDR3 has 12 residues. Trimming shortened V by 2 bases and J by 4 bases, and 6 bases separated the two germline ends. The CDR3 DNA is TGTGCCAGCAGTTTATCTTGGTACGAGCAGTACTTC. Encoded protein: CASSLSWYEQYF.

J is TRBJ1-1 and V is TRBV30; perhaps TRBD1 as D (5 bases). CDR1 and CDR2 from the germline V gene are GTSNPN and SVGIG (reference sequence). This CDR3 spans 11 amino acids. V shed 8 bases and J shed 10 bases, with 17 bases lying between them. CDR3 coding DNA: TGTGCCGGGCTCAGGGACGGGGGAGCTTTCTTT. Its translation: CAGLRDGGAFF.